The 24 T cell receptor beta chains listed next were all sequenced from one sample in a study of blood T cell repertoires in COVID-19. Method: immunoSEQ multiplex PCR; TCRdb's copy keeps in-frame clones and lacks some. The sample lists some 150,000 clones; about 91% were seen once. Sequencing was carried out using peripheral blood. These TCRs come from a woman between 55 and 75 years old with acute or convalescent COVID-19.

This clone was counted once. The rearrangement uses TRBV6-2 or TRBV6-3 and TRBJ1-4; 7 nucleotides match TRBD1. Germline trimming cut 6 bases from V and 8 bases from J; bases unmatched to any gene: 9. The CDR3 is 14 residues long. Germline values: CDR1 MNHEY, CDR2 SVGEGT. The CDR3 DNA reads TGTGCCAGCAGCCGGAGGGACAGCAAAGAAAAACTGTTTTTT. This encodes CASSRRDSKEKLFF.

This chain joins TRBV10-2 and TRBJ2-1; D remains ambiguous. CDR3 length: 11 residues. Germline V gene data show CDR1 as WSHSY and CDR2 as SAAADI. The V end lost 6 bases, the J end lost 14 bases, and 14 bases lay between the germline ends. This chain's CDR3 is CASRASEFKFF. In DNA, the CDR3 is TGCGCCAGCAGGGCGAGCGAGTTTAAGTTCTTC.

The sample holds one count of this clone. This chain uses TRBV11-2 with TRBJ1-1, with D possibly TRBD1 on 6 matching bases. Germline CDR1 is SGHAT and CDR2 is FQNNGV. The CDR3 is 13 amino acids. The ends were cut back, 3 bases at V and 7 bases at J, with 12 bases in the middle. CDR3 DNA: TGTGCCAGCAGCTTCGACAGGTGGGGTGAAGCTTTCTTT. This sequence encodes CASSFDRWGEAFF.

Here the CDR3 DNA reads TGTGCCAGCAGTTACGAGCTCGTCAGCACAGATACGCAGTATTTT. It is translated as CASSYELVSTDTQYF. The gene calls are TRBV6-2 or TRBV6-3 and TRBJ2-3; no firm D call. Trimming stripped 2 bases from V and 0 bases from J, with 9 bases between. CDR3 length equals 15 residues. Germline loops: CDR1 MNHEY, CDR2 SVGEGT.

The V and J genes are TRBV5-1 and TRBJ1-6, with 8 positions matching TRBD1. CDR3 length: 15 residues. V gave up 4 bases and J gave up 6 bases; unmatched junction bases: 6. Germline loops: CDR1 SGHRS, CDR2 YFSETQ. The CDR3 region is CASSALDRGNSPLHF. CDR3 in DNA: TGCGCCAGCAGCGCCCTTGACAGGGGTAATTCACCCCTCCACTTT.

The rearrangement links TRBV3-1 (or the pseudogene TRBV3-2) to TRBJ1-1; no definite D call. Between the trimmed V and J ends, which lost 2 bases and 4 bases, there was a span of 17 bases. This CDR3 has 16 residues. Per the germline V gene, CDR1 is LGHDT and CDR2 is YNNKEL (reference sequence). CDR3 residues: CASSQHDPTTGTEAFF. The CDR3 bases are TGTGCCAGCAGCCAACATGATCCAACCACGGGCACTGAAGCTTTCTTT.

The chain links TRBV11-2 to TRBJ2-1, with D perhaps TRBD1 (6 bases). The CDR3 sequence is 14 residues long. Germline V gene lookup returns CDR1 SGHAT and CDR2 FQNNGV. V lost 5 bases to trimming and J lost 6 bases, with 14 bases between them. CDR3 sequence (DNA): TGTGCCAGCAGCACTATACAGGGAAGCAATGAGCAGTTCTTC. The encoded protein is CASSTIQGSNEQFF.

This clone was picked up a small number of times. The CDR3 DNA reads TGTGCCAGCAGTCAGATAGTAGCGCGGAGGGAGACCCAGTACTTC. This encodes CASSQIVARRETQYF. This chain uses TRBV6-2 or TRBV6-3 with TRBJ2-5, with D perhaps matching TRBD2 (5 bases). The CDR3 covers 15 residues. Germline V gene lookup returns CDR1 MNHEY and CDR2 SVGEGT. V was shortened by 5 bases and J by 5 bases, with 18 bases between the two germline ends.

This chain connects TRBV5-1 to TRBJ2-1; D is perhaps TRBD1 (6 bases). CDR1 and CDR2 (germline): SGHRS, YFSETQ. The ends were cut back, 6 bases at V and 4 bases at J, with 17 bases in the middle. The CDR3 consists of 15 residues. The CDR3 is CASKRSTGAYNEQFF. DNA of the CDR3: TGCGCCAGCAAGAGGTCGACAGGAGCATACAATGAGCAGTTCTTC.

This CDR3 reads CARRTRGQPQHF. The DNA for the CDR3 is TGTGCCAGAAGGACTAGGGGTCAGCCCCAGCATTTT. This sequence joins TRBV7-9 and TRBJ1-5, with D perhaps TRBD1 (5 bases). The CDR3 sequence is 12 residues long. CDR1 is SEHNR, CDR2 FQNEAQ, per germline (reference sequence). V gave up 9 bases and J gave up 6 bases, with 12 bases separating them.

The chain recombines TRBV7-2 with TRBJ1-4, with TRBD1 identical over 8 bases. Trimming at V came to 3 bases and at J to 7 bases, leaving 4 bases not matched to a gene. Germline values: CDR1 SGHTA, CDR2 FQGNSA. This CDR3 is built from 14 residues. Written as DNA, the CDR3 is TGTGCCAGCAGCTTTCAGGGGGCTTTTGAAAAACTGTTTTTT. Translating it yields CASSFQGAFEKLFF.

The chain combines TRBV7-3 with TRBJ2-2, with 7 nucleotides matching TRBD1. Trimming at V came to 3 bases and at J to 5 bases, leaving 6 bases not matched to a gene. Looked up from germline, CDR1 is SGHTA and CDR2 is FQGTGA. The CDR3 covers 15 residues. The CDR3 is CASSFQTGSTGELFF. The CDR3 DNA is TGTGCCAGCAGCTTCCAGACAGGGAGTACCGGGGAGCTGTTTTTT.

A few counts support this clone. CDR3 in DNA: TGTGCCAGCAGTATACAGGGATTCGTTCAGCCCCAGCATTTT. This gives the protein CASSIQGFVQPQHF. The chain couples TRBV6-5 to TRBJ1-5; possible D gene TRBD1, 6 bases. The CDR3 totals 14 residues. The V end lost 5 bases, the J end lost 6 bases, and 14 bases lay between the germline ends. Germline lookup yields CDR1 MNHEY and CDR2 SVGAGI.

The V call is TRBV10-3, the J call TRBJ1-1; D gene ambiguous. With 4 bases removed from V and 1 base from J, the gap between germline ends came to 7 bases. The CDR3 sequence is 13 residues long. The V gene's germline CDR1 is ENHRY and CDR2 SYGVKD. The CDR3 region is CAISGLGNTEAFF. CDR3 nucleotides: TGTGCCATCAGTGGCCTCGGGAACACTGAAGCTTTCTTT.

The V call is TRBV7-2, the J call TRBJ1-4, with TRBD1 matching 10 bases. The V and J ends lost 5 bases and 1 base, in that order; junction bases with no gene match: 4. The germline CDR1 and CDR2 sequences are SGHTA and FQGNSA. The length of the CDR3 is 16 residues. CDR3: CASSPDRGRTNEKLFF. CDR3 coding DNA: TGTGCCAGCAGCCCAGACAGGGGGCGAACTAATGAAAAACTGTTTTTT.

The rearrangement joins TRBV30 to TRBJ2-5; tentative D call: TRBD2 (6 bases). Germline assignment: CDR1 GTSNPN and CDR2 SVGIG (reference sequence). Deletions cut 2 bases from V and 5 bases from J, with 15 bases between. There are 14 residues in the CDR3. CDR3 nucleotides: TGTGCCTGGAGTCCCGGGGGTGAAGGGGAGACCCAGTACTTC. Translating it yields CAWSPGGEGETQYF.

The chain has TRBV10-3 and TRBJ1-2; 7 positions match TRBD1. This CDR3 region has 17 residues. The trim removed 3 bases at V and 4 bases at J, leaving 14 bases unmatched. The germline gives CDR1 ENHRY, CDR2 SYGVKD. The CDR3 sequence: CAISDSVQTGRGYGYTF. CDR3 DNA sequence: TGTGCCATCAGTGATTCCGTACAGACAGGGCGAGGCTATGGCTACACCTTC.

The chain joins TRBV18 to TRBJ1-4; 8 bases align to TRBD1. The germline V gene encodes CDR1 KGHSH and CDR2 LQKENI. J was trimmed by 2 bases and V by 0 bases; bases with no gene match: 2. The length of the CDR3 is 16 residues. CDR3 DNA: TGTGCCAGCTCACCACCGACAGGGGACACTAATGAAAAACTGTTTTTT. As protein: CASSPPTGDTNEKLFF.

This chain uses TRBV5-6 with TRBJ1-5; 7 bases are a match to TRBD1. The V segment lost 1 base and the J segment 2 bases; nucleotides outside the gene matches: 3. The CDR3 has 15 residues. Germline values: CDR1 SGHDT, CDR2 YYEEEE. CDR3 protein: CASSLRGPGNQPQHF. CDR3 nucleotides: TGTGCCAGCAGCTTGAGGGGGCCTGGCAATCAGCCCCAGCATTTT. The full variable domain, completed using reference TRBV5-6 and TRBJ1-5, is DAGVTQSPTHLIKTRGQQVTLRCSPKSGHDTVSWYQQALGQGPQFIFQYYEEEERQRGNFPDRFSGHQFPNYSSELNVNALLLGDSALYLCASSLRGPGNQPQHFGDGTRLSIL.

This chain's CDR3 is CSVPEGYYGYTF. The CDR3 coding sequence is TGCAGCGTCCCAGAGGGTTACTATGGCTACACCTTC. The chain has TRBV29-1 and TRBJ1-2; D gene unclear. Germline values: CDR1 SQVTM, CDR2 ANQGSEA. Deletions cut 6 bases from V and 3 bases from J, with 11 bases between. This CDR3 comprises 12 residues.

V gene TRBV7-9 combines with J gene TRBJ1-1; D ambiguous. Trimming took off 5 bases at V and 4 bases at J, with 11 bases between the two ends. The CDR3 covers 13 residues. The germline V gene encodes CDR1 SEHNR and CDR2 FQNEAQ (reference sequence). The CDR3 nucleotides read TGTGCCAGCAGCGTAAGGGAGGGCACTGAAGCTTTCTTT. This gives the protein CASSVREGTEAFF.

This rearrangement joins TRBV11-3 to TRBJ2-5; 7 nucleotides match TRBD1. Germline assignment: CDR1 SGHNT and CDR2 YENEEA. This CDR3 has 14 amino acids. Trimming removed 3 bases from V and 1 base from J; junction bases left unmatched: 2. DNA for the CDR3: TGTGCCAGCAGCTTCCGGGACAGCCAAGAGACCCAGTACTTC. This encodes CASSFRDSQETQYF.

This rearrangement joins TRBV28 to TRBJ2-1; perhaps TRBD1 as D (6 bases). This CDR3 region has 14 residues. The V gene lost 2 bases and the J gene lost 9 bases, with 14 bases spanning the gap. Germline values: CDR1 MDHEN, CDR2 SYDVKM. CDR3 nucleotide sequence: TGTGCCAGCAGTTTAGGGATCCTGGGGGCTGAGCAGTTCTTC. Translated: CASSLGILGAEQFF. Looking up the rest from reference TRBV28 and TRBJ2-1 gives the full variable domain: DVKVTQSSRYLVKRTGEKVFLECVQDMDHENMFWYRQDPGLGLRLIYFSYDVKMKEKGDIPEGYSVSREKKERFSLILESASTNQTSMYLCASSLGILGAEQFFGPGTRLTVL.

The gene calls are TRBV28 and TRBJ1-2, with D perhaps TRBD1 (5 bases). CDR3 length: 15 amino acids. Between the trimmed V and J ends, which lost 5 bases and 0 bases, there was a span of 13 bases. CDR1 and CDR2 (germline): MDHEN, SYDVKM. CDR3 nucleotide sequence: TGTGCCAGCAGTCAAGGGGCCCAAACTAACTATGGCTACACCTTC. As protein: CASSQGAQTNYGYTF.